The text below deals with one TCR beta chain. In the authors' workflow: The authors estimated nucleated cell counts from reference gene primer amplification. TCRdb's table, derived via immunoSEQ multiplex PCR, lists solely in-frame clones and lacks some. That table is the source of V, J and clone size, and D and trimming were worked out from the DNA. The sample lists fewer than 250,000 clones, about 88% occurring once. These data come from a study of blood T cell repertoires in COVID-19. Study-level information: Whether acute or convalescent, the COVID-19 samples came from the United States, Italy and Spain. PBMCs, B-cell-depleted T cells, or T cells provided the cDNA or gDNA that made up the material.

Germline trimming cut 0 bases from V and 8 bases from J; bases unmatched to any gene: 14. There are 19 residues in the CDR3. In germline, CDR1 is ENHRY, CDR2 SYGVKD. The sample taken for sequencing was peripheral blood. This sequence originates from a man aged 60 to 75 with acute or convalescent COVID-19. The V and J genes are TRBV10-3 and TRBJ2-1; TRBD2 aligns across 12 bases. CDR3 nucleotides: TGTGCCATCAGTGAGTCGAGGCTAGCGGGGGGGCAGGGCGAGGATGAGCAGTTCTTC. Amino acid sequence: CAISESRLAGGQGEDEQFF.